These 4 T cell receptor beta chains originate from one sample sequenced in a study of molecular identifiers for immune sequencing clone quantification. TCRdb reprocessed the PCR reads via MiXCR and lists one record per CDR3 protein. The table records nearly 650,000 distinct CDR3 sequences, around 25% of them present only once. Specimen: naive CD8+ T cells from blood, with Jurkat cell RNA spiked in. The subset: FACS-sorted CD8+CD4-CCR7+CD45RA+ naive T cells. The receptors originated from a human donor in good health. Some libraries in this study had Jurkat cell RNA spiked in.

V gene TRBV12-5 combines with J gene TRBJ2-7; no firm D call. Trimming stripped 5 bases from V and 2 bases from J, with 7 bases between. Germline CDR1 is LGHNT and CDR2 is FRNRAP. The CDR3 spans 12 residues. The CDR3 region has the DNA TGTGCTAGTGGTCACGACACCTACGAGCAGTACTTC. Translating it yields CASGHDTYEQYF. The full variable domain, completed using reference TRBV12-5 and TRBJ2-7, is DARVTQTPRHKVTEMGQEVTMRCQPILGHNTVFWYRQTMMQGLELLAYFRNRAPLDDSGMPKDRFSAEMPDATLATLKIQPSEPRDSAVYFCASGHDTYEQYFGPGTRLTVT.

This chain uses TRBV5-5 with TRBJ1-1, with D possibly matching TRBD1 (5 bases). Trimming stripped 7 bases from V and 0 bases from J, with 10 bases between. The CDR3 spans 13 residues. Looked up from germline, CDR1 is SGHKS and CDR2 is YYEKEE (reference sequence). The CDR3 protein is CASWGGMNTEAFF. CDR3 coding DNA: TGTGCCAGCTGGGGGGGGATGAACACTGAAGCTTTCTTT.

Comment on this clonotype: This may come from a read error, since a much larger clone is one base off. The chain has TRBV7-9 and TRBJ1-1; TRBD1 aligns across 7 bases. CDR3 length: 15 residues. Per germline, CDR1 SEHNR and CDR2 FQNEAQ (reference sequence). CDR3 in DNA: TGTGCCAGCAGCTCGACAGGGCTATTGAACACTGAAGCTTTGTTT. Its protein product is CASSSTGLLNTEALF.

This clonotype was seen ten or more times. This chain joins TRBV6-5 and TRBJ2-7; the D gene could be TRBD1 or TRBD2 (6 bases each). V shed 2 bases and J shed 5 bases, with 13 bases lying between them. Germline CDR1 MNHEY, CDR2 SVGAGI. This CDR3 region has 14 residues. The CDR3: CASSYGGGGNEQYF. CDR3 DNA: TGTGCCAGCAGTTACGGTGGAGGGGGTAACGAGCAGTACTTC.